Sample share makes the clone carrying this T cell receptor beta chain medium-sized. The data were produced by immunoSEQ multiplex PCR, yet TCRdb's version contains in-frame clones alone and is incomplete. Of under 20,000 clones in the sample, over 90% were seen once. The data stem from a study of blood T cell repertoires in COVID-19. V was pared by 0 bases and J by 8 bases, with 4 bases between. CDR3 length: 12 residues. Per the germline V gene, CDR1 is SGHAT and CDR2 is FQNNGV. The chain uses TRBV11-2 and TRBJ1-4; D not resolved. Material for sequencing was peripheral blood. This clonotype was sampled from a woman aged 45-65 years with active COVID-19. The DNA of the CDR3 is TGTGCCAGCAGCTTAGATAGCGAAAAACTGTTTTTT. Its translation: CASSLDSEKLFF.